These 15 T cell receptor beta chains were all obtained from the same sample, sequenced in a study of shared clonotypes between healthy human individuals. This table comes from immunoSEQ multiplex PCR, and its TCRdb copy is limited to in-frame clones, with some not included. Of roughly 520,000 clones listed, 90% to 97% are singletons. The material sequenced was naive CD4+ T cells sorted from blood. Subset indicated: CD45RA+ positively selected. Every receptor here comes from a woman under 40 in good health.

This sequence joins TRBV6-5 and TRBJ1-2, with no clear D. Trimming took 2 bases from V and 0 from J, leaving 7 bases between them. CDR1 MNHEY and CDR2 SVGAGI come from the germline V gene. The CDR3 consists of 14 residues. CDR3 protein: CASSYGVPNYGYTF. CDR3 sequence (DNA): TGTGCCAGCAGTTACGGGGTGCCTAACTATGGCTACACCTTC.

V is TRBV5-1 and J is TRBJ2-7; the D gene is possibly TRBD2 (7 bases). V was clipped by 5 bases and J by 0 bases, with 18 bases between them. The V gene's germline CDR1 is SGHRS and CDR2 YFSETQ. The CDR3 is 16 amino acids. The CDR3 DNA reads TGCGCCAGCAGGGCGGTCGGGGGGCCATCCTCCTACGAGCAGTACTTC. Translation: CASRAVGGPSSYEQYF.

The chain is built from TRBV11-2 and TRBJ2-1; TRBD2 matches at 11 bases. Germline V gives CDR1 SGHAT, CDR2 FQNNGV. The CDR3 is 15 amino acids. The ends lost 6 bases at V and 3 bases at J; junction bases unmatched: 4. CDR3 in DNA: TGTGCCAGCAGGGGGACTAGCGGACTCTACAATGAGCAGTTCTTC. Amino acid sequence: CASRGTSGLYNEQFF. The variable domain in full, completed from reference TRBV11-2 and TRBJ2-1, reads EAGVAQSPRYKIIEKRQSVAFWCNPISGHATLYWYQQILGQGPKLLIQFQNNGVVDDSQLPKDRFSAERLKGVDSTLKIQPAKLEDSAVYLCASRGTSGLYNEQFFGPGTRLTVL.

CDR3 protein: CASSIDQRSEQYF. The CDR3 region has the DNA TGTGCCAGTAGTATAGATCAACGAAGCGAGCAGTACTTC. V is TRBV19 and J is TRBJ2-7; no reliable D call. CDR1 is LNHDA and CDR2 is SQIVND in the germline V gene (reference sequence). The CDR3 is 13 amino acids. Trimming shortened V by 0 bases and J by 6 bases, and 9 bases separated the two germline ends.

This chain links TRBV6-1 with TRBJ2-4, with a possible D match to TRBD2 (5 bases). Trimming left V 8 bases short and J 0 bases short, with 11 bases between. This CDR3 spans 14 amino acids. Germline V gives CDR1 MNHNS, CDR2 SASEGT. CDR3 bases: TGTGCCAGCTTTTCGGCGGGAGCCAAAAACATTCAGTACTTC. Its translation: CASFSAGAKNIQYF.

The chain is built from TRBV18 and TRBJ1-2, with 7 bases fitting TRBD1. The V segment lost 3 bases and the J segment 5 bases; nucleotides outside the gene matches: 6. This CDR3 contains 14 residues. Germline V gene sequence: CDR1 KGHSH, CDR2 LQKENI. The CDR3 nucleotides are TGTGCCAGCTCACCTACAGGGGAAAGATATGGCTACACCTTC. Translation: CASSPTGERYGYTF.

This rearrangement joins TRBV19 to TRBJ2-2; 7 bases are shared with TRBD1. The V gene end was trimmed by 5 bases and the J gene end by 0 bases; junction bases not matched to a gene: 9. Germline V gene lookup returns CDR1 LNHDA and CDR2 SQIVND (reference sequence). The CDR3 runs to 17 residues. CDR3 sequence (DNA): TGTGCCAGTAGTCGGGACAGCCGACCGGCGAACACCGGGGAGCTGTTTTTT. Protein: CASSRDSRPANTGELFF.

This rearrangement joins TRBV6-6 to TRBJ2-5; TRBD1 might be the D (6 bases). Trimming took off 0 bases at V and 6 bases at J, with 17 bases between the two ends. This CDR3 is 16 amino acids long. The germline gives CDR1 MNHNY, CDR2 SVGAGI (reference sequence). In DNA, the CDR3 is TGTGCCAGCAGTTACTCGAACCAGGGGCGTTTAAAGACCCAGTACTTC. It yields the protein CASSYSNQGRLKTQYF.

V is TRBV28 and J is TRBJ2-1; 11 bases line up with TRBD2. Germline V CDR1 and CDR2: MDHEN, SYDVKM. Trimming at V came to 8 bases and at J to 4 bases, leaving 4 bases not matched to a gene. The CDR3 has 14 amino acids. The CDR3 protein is CASVGLAVYNEQFF. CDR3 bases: TGTGCCAGCGTGGGACTAGCGGTATACAATGAGCAGTTCTTC.

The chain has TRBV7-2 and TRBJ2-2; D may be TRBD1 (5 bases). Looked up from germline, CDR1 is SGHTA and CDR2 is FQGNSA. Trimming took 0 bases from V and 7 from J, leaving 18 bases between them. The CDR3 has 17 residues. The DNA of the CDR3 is TGTGCCAGCAGCTTAGCGACAGTCCTTGGGAATATCGGGGAGCTGTTTTTT. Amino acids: CASSLATVLGNIGELFF.

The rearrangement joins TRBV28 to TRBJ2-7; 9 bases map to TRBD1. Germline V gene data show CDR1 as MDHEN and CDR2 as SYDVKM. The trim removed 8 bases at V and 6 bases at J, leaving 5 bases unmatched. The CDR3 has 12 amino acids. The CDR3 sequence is CASRDRVSEQYF. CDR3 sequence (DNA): TGTGCCAGCCGGGACAGGGTAAGCGAGCAGTACTTC.

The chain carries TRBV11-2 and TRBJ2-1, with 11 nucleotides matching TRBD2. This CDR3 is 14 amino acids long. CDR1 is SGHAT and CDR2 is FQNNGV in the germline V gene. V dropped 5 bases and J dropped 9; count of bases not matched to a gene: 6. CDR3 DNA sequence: TGTGCCAGCAGCCACCAGGGACTAGCGGTTGAGCAGTTCTTC. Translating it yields CASSHQGLAVEQFF.

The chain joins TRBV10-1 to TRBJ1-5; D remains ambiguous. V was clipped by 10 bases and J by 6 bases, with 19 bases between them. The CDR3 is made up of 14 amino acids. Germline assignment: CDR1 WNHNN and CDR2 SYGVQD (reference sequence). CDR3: CANFTAIRSQPQHF. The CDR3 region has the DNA TGCGCCAATTTTACCGCGATCAGGAGTCAGCCCCAGCATTTT.

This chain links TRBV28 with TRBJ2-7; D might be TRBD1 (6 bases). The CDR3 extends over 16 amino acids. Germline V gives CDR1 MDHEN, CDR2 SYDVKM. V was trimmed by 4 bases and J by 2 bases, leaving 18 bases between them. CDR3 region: CASSSEKRTVTYEQYF. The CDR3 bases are TGTGCCAGCAGTTCAGAAAAAAGGACAGTTACCTACGAGCAGTACTTC.

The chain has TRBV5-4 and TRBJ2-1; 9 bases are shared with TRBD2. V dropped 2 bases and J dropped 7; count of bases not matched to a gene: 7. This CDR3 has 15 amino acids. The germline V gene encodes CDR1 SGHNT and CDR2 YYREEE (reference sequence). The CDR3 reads CASSFSGTSLNEQFF. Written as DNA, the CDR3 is TGTGCCAGCAGCTTCTCCGGGACTAGCTTGAATGAGCAGTTCTTC. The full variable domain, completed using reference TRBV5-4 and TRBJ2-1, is ETGVTQSPTHLIKTRGQQVTLRCSSQSGHNTVSWYQQALGQGPQFIFQYYREEENGRGNFPPRFSGLQFPNYSSELNVNALELDDSALYLCASSFSGTSLNEQFFGPGTRLTVL.